This T cell receptor beta chain was profiled in a study of T and B cells in COVID-19 patients. General observations from the study: Active COVID-19 showed highly clonal TRB repertoires; recovery showed diversity and richness above healthy donors. The recovered cohort had roughly 2,200 exclusive TCR clusters, including just over 30 low generation probability clusters.

This clonotype was seen more than once but under ten times. Its antigen is unknown. Blood genomic DNA input for TRB amplification was roughly 230-550 ng. Germline V gives CDR1 SEHNR, CDR2 FQNEAQ (reference sequence). Trimming removed 5 bases at V and 4 bases at J, with 15 bases between. CDR3 length: 15 amino acids. TRB rearrangements were amplified by multiplex PCR with BIOMED2 TRB-A/B primers. In TCRdb, the multiplex PCR reads were re-called with MiXCR into one record per CDR3 protein. The data contain nearly 2,500 distinct CDR3 sequences, about 25% of them singletons. This TCR came from a human donor with active COVID-19. J is TRBJ1-5 and V is TRBV7-9; D unresolved. Material for sequencing was blood. The CDR3 spells CASSKSLGDNQPQHF. CDR3 coding DNA: TGTGCCAGCAGCAAATCCTTAGGAGATAATCAGCCCCAGCATTTT.